This T cell receptor beta chain was sequenced in a study of patients and donors after allogeneic stem cell transplantation. Looked up from germline, CDR1 is SGHTA and CDR2 is FQGNSA. CDR3 size: 15 residues. V lost 3 bases, J lost 4 bases, and 13 bases lay in between. MiXCR, run by TCRdb on the RT-PCR reads, gives a single entry per CDR3 protein. The table lists roughly 960,000 distinct CDR3 sequences, 18% of them singletons. The gene calls are TRBV7-2 and TRBJ1-5; D gene unclear. Material: blood, either unsorted or a sorted T cell fraction (not recorded which). The TCR comes from a human donor who was either an allogeneic HSCT recipient or a stem cell or donor lymphocyte infusion donor (not recorded which). It is not recorded whose cells these are; they may come from a transplant donor. The CDR3 here is CASSFFRFPNQPQHF. In DNA, the CDR3 is TGTGCCAGCAGCTTTTTCAGGTTCCCTAATCAGCCCCAGCATTTT.